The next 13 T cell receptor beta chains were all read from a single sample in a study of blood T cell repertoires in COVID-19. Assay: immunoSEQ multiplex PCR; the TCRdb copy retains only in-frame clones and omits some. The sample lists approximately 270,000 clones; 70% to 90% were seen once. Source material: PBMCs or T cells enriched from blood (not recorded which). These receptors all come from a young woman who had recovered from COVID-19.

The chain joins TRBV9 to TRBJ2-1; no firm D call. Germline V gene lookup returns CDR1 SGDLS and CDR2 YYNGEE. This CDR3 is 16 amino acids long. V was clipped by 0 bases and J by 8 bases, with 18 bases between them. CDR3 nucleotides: TGTGCCAGCAGCGTAGGTCGAAGCTCCCCATTGGATGAGCAGTTCTTC. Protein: CASSVGRSSPLDEQFF.

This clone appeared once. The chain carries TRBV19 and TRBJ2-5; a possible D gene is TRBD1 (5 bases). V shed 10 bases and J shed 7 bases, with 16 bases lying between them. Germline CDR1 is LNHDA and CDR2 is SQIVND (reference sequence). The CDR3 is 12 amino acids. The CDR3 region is CATGHAAGTQYF. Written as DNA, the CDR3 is TGTGCCACTGGACACGCCGCCGGGACCCAGTACTTC.

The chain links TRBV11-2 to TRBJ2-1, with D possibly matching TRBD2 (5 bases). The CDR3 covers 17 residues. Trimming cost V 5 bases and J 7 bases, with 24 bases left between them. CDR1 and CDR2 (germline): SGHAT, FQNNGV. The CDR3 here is CASSPLRKGVRGNEQFF. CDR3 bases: TGTGCCAGCAGCCCCCTCCGTAAGGGTGTGAGAGGGAATGAGCAGTTCTTC. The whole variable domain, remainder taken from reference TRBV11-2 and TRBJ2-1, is EAGVAQSPRYKIIEKRQSVAFWCNPISGHATLYWYQQILGQGPKLLIQFQNNGVVDDSQLPKDRFSAERLKGVDSTLKIQPAKLEDSAVYLCASSPLRKGVRGNEQFFGPGTRLTVL.

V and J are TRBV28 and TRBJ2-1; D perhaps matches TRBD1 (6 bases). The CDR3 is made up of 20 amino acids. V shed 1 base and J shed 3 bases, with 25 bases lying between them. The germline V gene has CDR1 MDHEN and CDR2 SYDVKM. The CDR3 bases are TGTGCCAGCAGTTTATACCTCTACAGGGTCGAGAGTCCTTACTACAATGAGCAGTTCTTC. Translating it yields CASSLYLYRVESPYYNEQFF.

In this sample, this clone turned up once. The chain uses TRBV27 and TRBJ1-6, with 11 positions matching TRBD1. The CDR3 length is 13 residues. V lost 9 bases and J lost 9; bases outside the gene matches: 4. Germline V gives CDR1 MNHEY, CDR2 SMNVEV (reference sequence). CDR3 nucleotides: TGTGCCAGTTGGGGGACAGGGGGTTCACCCCTCCACTTT. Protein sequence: CASWGTGGSPLHF.

The CDR3 loop reads CASSLAAGEYGYTF. The CDR3 nucleotides are TGCGCCAGCAGCTTGGCCGCCGGGGAGTATGGCTACACCTTC. V is TRBV5-1 and J is TRBJ1-2; D gene ambiguous. The CDR3 is made up of 14 amino acids. Germline CDR1 reads SGHRS; CDR2 reads YFSETQ. V gave up 0 bases and J gave up 5 bases, with 11 bases separating them.

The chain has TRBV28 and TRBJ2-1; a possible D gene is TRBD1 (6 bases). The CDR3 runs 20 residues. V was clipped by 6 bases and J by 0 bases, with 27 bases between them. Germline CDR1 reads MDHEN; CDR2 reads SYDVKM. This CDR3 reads CASRPPRGTTTTSSYNEQFF. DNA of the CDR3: TGTGCCAGCAGGCCCCCTCGAGGGACAACGACCACGAGCTCCTACAATGAGCAGTTCTTC.

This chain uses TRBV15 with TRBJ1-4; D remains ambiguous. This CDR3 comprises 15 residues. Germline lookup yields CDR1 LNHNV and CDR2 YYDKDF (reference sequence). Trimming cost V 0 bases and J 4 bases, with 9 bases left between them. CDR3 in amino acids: CATSREGRINEKLFF. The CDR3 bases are TGTGCCACCAGCAGAGAGGGCAGAATTAATGAAAAACTGTTTTTT. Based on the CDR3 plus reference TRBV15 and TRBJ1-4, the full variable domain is DAMVIQNPRYQVTQFGKPVTLSCSQTLNHNVMYWYQQKSSQAPKLLFHYYDKDFNNEADTPDNFQSRRPNTSFCFLDIRSPGLGDTAMYLCATSREGRINEKLFFGSGTQLSVL.

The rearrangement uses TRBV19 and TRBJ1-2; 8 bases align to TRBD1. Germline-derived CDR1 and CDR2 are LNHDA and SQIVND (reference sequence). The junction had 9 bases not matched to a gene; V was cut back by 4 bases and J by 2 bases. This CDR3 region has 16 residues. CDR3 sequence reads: CASSNRQGMTNYGYTF. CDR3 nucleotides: TGTGCCAGTAGTAACCGACAGGGGATGACGAACTATGGCTACACCTTC.

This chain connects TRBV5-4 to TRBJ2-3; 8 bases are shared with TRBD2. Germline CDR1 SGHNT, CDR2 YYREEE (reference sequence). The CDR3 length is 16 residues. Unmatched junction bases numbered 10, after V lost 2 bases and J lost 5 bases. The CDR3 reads CASSLSSLGGGDTQYF. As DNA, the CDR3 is TGTGCCAGCAGCTTAAGCTCGCTCGGGGGGGGAGATACGCAGTATTTT.

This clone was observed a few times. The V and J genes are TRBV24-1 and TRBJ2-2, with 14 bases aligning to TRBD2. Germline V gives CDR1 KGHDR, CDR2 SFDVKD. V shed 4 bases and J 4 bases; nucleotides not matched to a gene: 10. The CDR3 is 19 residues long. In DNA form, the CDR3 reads TGTGCCACCAGTGAGGCCGGGACTAGCGGGGGTCGACCCACCGGGGAGCTGTTTTTT. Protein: CATSEAGTSGGRPTGELFF.

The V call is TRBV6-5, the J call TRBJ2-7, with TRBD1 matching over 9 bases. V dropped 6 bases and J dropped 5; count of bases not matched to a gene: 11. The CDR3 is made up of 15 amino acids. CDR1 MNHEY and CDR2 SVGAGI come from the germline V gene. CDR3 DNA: TGTGCCAGCAGCCCGGGACAGGGAAGGAACAACGAGCAGTACTTC. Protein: CASSPGQGRNNEQYF.

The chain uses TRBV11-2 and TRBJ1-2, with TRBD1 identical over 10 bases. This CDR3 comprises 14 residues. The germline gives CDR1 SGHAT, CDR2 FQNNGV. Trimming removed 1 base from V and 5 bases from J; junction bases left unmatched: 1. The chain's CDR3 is CASSLGGQGYGYTF. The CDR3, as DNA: TGTGCCAGCAGCTTAGGGGGACAGGGGTATGGCTACACCTTC.